The next 23 T cell receptor beta chains were all read from a single sample in a study of OX40 agonist ivuxolimab in advanced cancers. Libraries were prepared by immunoSEQ multiplex PCR; TCRdb keeps only in-frame clonotypes and omits some of them. The sample has about 73,000 clones; just under 90% are singletons. The specimen was CD4+ or CD8+ T cells sorted from blood, collected in a trial of the OX40 agonist ivuxolimab. The origin of the receptors is an adult with an advanced solid tumor such as melanoma, head and neck, liver or kidney cancer.

The rearrangement links TRBV27 to TRBJ2-7; tentative D call: TRBD2 (5 bases). This CDR3 comprises 17 residues. Germline CDR1 reads MNHEY; CDR2 reads SMNVEV (reference sequence). Trimming cost V 2 bases and J 4 bases, with 21 bases left between them. The CDR3 bases are TGTGCCAGCAGTTTACAATCGGCGGGTCAGGCTATTTACGAGCAGTACTTC. This encodes CASSLQSAGQAIYEQYF.

The rearrangement links TRBV13 to TRBJ2-5; 10 nucleotides line up with TRBD2. Per germline, CDR1 PRHDT and CDR2 FYEKMQ (reference sequence). Trimming at V came to 5 bases and at J to 0 bases, leaving 6 bases not matched to a gene. The CDR3 is 16 residues long. The CDR3 sequence: CASSKATSGDQETQYF. CDR3 nucleotide sequence: TGTGCCAGCAGCAAGGCTACTAGCGGGGACCAAGAGACCCAGTACTTC.

V usage is TRBV19 and J usage is TRBJ2-2; a weak D match, TRBD1 (6 bases). The V end lost 7 bases, the J end lost 2 bases, and 14 bases lay between the germline ends. Germline V gives CDR1 LNHDA, CDR2 SQIVND (reference sequence). This CDR3 region has 15 residues. As DNA, the CDR3 is TGTGCCAGTATCGCCCAGGGGACAAACACCGGGGAGCTGTTTTTT. Translation gives CASIAQGTNTGELFF.

This rearrangement joins TRBV5-1 to TRBJ1-1; D is uncertain. CDR1 is SGHRS and CDR2 is YFSETQ in the germline V gene. CDR3 length equals 12 residues. Deletions cut 6 bases from V and 1 base from J, with 7 bases between. Written as DNA, the CDR3 is TGCGCCAGCACCGGAGAGAACACTGAAGCTTTCTTT. It yields the protein CASTGENTEAFF. Supplemented by reference TRBV5-1 and TRBJ1-1, the full variable domain reads KAGVTQTPRYLIKTRGQQVTLSCSPISGHRSVSWYQQTPGQGLQFLFEYFSETQRNKGNFPGRFSGRQFSNSRSEMNVSTLELGDSALYLCASTGENTEAFFGQGTRLTVV.

The chain joins TRBV4-2 to TRBJ2-7; tentatively, D is TRBD2 (5 bases). The CDR3 length is 14 residues. With 1 base removed from V and 3 bases from J, the gap between germline ends came to 10 bases. Germline CDR1 is LGHNA and CDR2 is YNFKEQ. CDR3 in amino acids: CASSQAPSGYEQYF. As DNA, the CDR3 is TGTGCCAGCAGCCAAGCCCCAAGCGGCTACGAGCAGTACTTC.

The chain combines TRBV7-9 with TRBJ2-1; D gene ambiguous. The V gene lost 1 base and the J gene lost 8 bases, with 12 bases spanning the gap. This CDR3 is 14 amino acids long. CDR1 and CDR2 from the germline V gene are SEHNR and FQNEAQ (reference sequence). Here the CDR3 DNA reads TGTGCCAGCAGCTTAGTTTCCCCCGTCCATGAGCAGTTCTTC. It is translated as CASSLVSPVHEQFF.

The chain couples TRBV4-2 to TRBJ2-2; 10 bases agree with TRBD2. V was clipped by 4 bases and J by 3 bases; unmatched bases: 2. Germline CDR1 LGHNA, CDR2 YNFKEQ. The CDR3 has 15 residues. The CDR3 loop reads CASSLLAGDTGELFF. CDR3 in DNA: TGTGCCAGCAGCCTTCTAGCGGGGGACACCGGGGAGCTGTTTTTT.

In the case of this clone: The sample holds other DNA sequences that translate to the same CDR3. The chain couples TRBV19 to TRBJ2-1; no clear D gene. The CDR3 contains 13 residues. The germline V gene has CDR1 LNHDA and CDR2 SQIVND (reference sequence). V dropped 2 bases and J dropped 3 bases, with 5 bases sitting between them. CDR3 in DNA: TGTGCCAGTAGTATATCCAGCTACAATGAGCAGTTCTTC. It yields the protein CASSISSYNEQFF.

On this clone: In the same sample, other DNA sequences code for this CDR3. This sequence joins TRBV27 and TRBJ2-1; 12 bases are a match to TRBD2. CDR1 is MNHEY and CDR2 is SMNVEV in the germline V gene (reference sequence). CDR3 length: 13 residues. Trimming removed 3 bases from V and 10 bases from J; junction bases left unmatched: 1. CDR3 sequence (DNA): TGTGCCAGCAGTTTCGGACTAGCGGGAGAGCAGTTCTTC. Amino acids: CASSFGLAGEQFF.

This chain uses TRBV27 with TRBJ2-7; D not resolved. Germline CDR1 reads MNHEY; CDR2 reads SMNVEV (reference sequence). The V end was cut by 4 bases, the J end by 2 bases, with 3 bases between. This CDR3 is built from 11 residues. CDR3 bases: TGTGCCAGCAGTTCCCCCTACGAGCAGTACTTC. Amino acid sequence: CASSSPYEQYF.

This clone was seen a single time. J is TRBJ2-5 and V is TRBV7-6; no definite D call. The CDR3 spans 12 residues. Germline loops: CDR1 SGHVS, CDR2 FNYEAQ. Trimming left V 5 bases short and J 6 bases short, with 10 bases between. This CDR3 reads CASSPSIQTQYF. CDR3 in DNA: TGTGCCAGCAGCCCATCCATCCAGACCCAGTACTTC.

This chain connects TRBV29-1 to TRBJ2-1, with 10 bases aligning to TRBD1. Trimming cost V 7 bases and J 4 bases; bases outside gene matches: 10. In germline, CDR1 is SQVTM, CDR2 ANQGSEA. This CDR3 has 15 amino acids. The CDR3 sequence is CSGGEPGQGYNEQFF. The CDR3 DNA reads TGCAGCGGGGGGGAACCGGGACAGGGGTACAATGAGCAGTTCTTC.

The V gene is TRBV28, the J gene TRBJ2-1; the D gene is possibly TRBD2 (5 bases). Germline V gene sequence: CDR1 MDHEN, CDR2 SYDVKM. This CDR3 is 15 amino acids long. Trimming cost V 6 bases and J 6 bases, with 18 bases left between them. The CDR3 sequence is CASSSSLSEGNEQFF. The CDR3 DNA follows: TGTGCCAGCAGCTCCTCTCTTAGCGAGGGCAATGAGCAGTTCTTC.

The sample holds one count of this clone. This may come from a read error, since a much larger clone is one base off. The chain joins TRBV2 to TRBJ2-7; either TRBD1 or TRBD2 may supply D (5 bases each). V lost 10 bases and J lost 3, with 19 bases in between. The CDR3 is 14 residues long. Germline loops: CDR1 SNHLY, CDR2 FYNNEI. CDR3 nucleotide sequence: TGTGCCACCTACCCGGAGGTTCAGGGCTACGAGCAGTACTTC. Amino acid sequence: CATYPEVQGYEQYF.

The chain carries TRBV29-1 and TRBJ2-3; D gene uncertain. Per germline, CDR1 SQVTM and CDR2 ANQGSEA. V lost 6 bases to trimming and J lost 2 bases, with 9 bases between them. The CDR3 runs to 12 residues. The CDR3 sequence: CSVPVTTDTQYF. CDR3 sequence (DNA): TGCAGCGTCCCCGTGACCACAGATACGCAGTATTTT.

The chain combines TRBV27 with TRBJ2-7; no firm D call. The CDR3 is 12 amino acids. V gave up 6 bases and J gave up 3 bases, with 9 bases separating them. Germline values: CDR1 MNHEY, CDR2 SMNVEV (reference sequence). The CDR3 DNA reads as TGTGCCAGCAGCCCAACCGGCTACGAGCAGTACTTC. Encoded protein: CASSPTGYEQYF.

V gene TRBV4-1 combines with J gene TRBJ1-2; D possibly corresponds to TRBD1 (5 bases). The germline V gene has CDR1 MGHRA and CDR2 YSYEKL. V was pared by 1 base and J by 4 bases, with 13 bases between. This CDR3 is built from 15 residues. The DNA of the CDR3 is TGCGCCAGCAGCCAAGCGGCAGGGAAAGGCTATGGCTACACCTTC. This translates into CASSQAAGKGYGYTF.

This chain joins TRBV7-9 and TRBJ2-2; D remains unclear. Trimming removed 5 bases from V and 3 bases from J, with 4 bases in between. CDR1 and CDR2 from the germline V gene are SEHNR and FQNEAQ (reference sequence). The CDR3 sequence is 12 residues long. The CDR3 nucleotides read TGTGCCAGCAGCCACGACACCGGGGAGCTGTTTTTT. Its translation is CASSHDTGELFF.

The chain has TRBV9 and TRBJ2-2; 14 bases align to TRBD2. CDR1 SGDLS and CDR2 YYNGEE come from the germline V gene. V gave up 3 bases and J gave up 6 bases; unmatched junction bases: 10. The CDR3 contains 18 residues. CDR3 bases: TGTGCCAGCAGCGGGACTAGCGGGAGGCAAAAGGGGCCCGGGGAGCTGTTTTTT. It codes for CASSGTSGRQKGPGELFF.

The chain carries TRBV6-1 and TRBJ1-2, with D possibly being TRBD1 (5 bases). V was clipped by 10 bases and J by 4 bases, with 16 bases between them. This CDR3 contains 13 residues. The germline gives CDR1 MNHNS, CDR2 SASEGT. CDR3 residues: CATTGDVGYGYTF. As DNA, the CDR3 is TGTGCCACCACGGGGGACGTAGGCTATGGCTACACCTTC.

The chain combines TRBV11-1 with TRBJ2-1; maybe TRBD2 (6 bases). V lost 5 bases, J lost 4 bases, and 15 bases lay in between. The CDR3 runs to 15 residues. Germline V lookup: CDR1 SGHAT, CDR2 FQDESV (reference sequence). The CDR3 region has the DNA TGTGCCAGCAGCCCCGGGACTTTCGGGTACAATGAGCAGTTCTTC. Amino acids: CASSPGTFGYNEQFF.

The chain joins TRBV19 to TRBJ2-3, with a possible D match to TRBD1 (5 bases). The CDR3 spans 15 residues. The V end lost 3 bases, the J end lost 1 base, and 11 bases lay between the germline ends. Germline V CDR1 and CDR2: LNHDA, SQIVND (reference sequence). The CDR3 DNA sequence: TGTGCCAGTAGTATTGGGGCAGGTCGCACAGATACGCAGTATTTT. Protein sequence: CASSIGAGRTDTQYF.

This clone has a single count. The genes are TRBV5-1 and TRBJ2-1, with 8 bases that match TRBD2. Germline V gene sequence: CDR1 SGHRS, CDR2 YFSETQ. There are 15 residues in the CDR3. Trimming removed 3 bases from V and 1 base from J; junction bases left unmatched: 3. CDR3 coding DNA: TGCGCCAGCAGCTCGGAGCGGGGGTCCTACAATGAGCAGTTCTTC. Residues: CASSSERGSYNEQFF.